This T cell receptor beta chain was documented in a study of memory CD4+ T cells and cytomegalovirus serostatus. Study observations and caveats: Each of 67 CMV-associated TCRbeta sequences occurred in one to five individuals. A US-trained random forest predicted CMV serostatus with median AUC around 0.92.

The CDR3 has 14 residues. V dropped 2 bases and J dropped 0 bases, with 8 bases sitting between them. The germline V gene encodes CDR1 SEHNR and CDR2 FQNEAQ (reference sequence). A remark on this clone: The antigen remains unidentified.

Sequenced by immunoSEQ multiplex PCR; TCRdb stores in-frame clones only, minus some. This repertoire shows about 80,000 clones, around 80% found once; its top ten account for around 0.75%. The sort gate was single viable CD3+CD4+CD8-CD45RO+ cells for memory CD4+ T cells. The chain joins TRBV7-9 to TRBJ2-7; the D gene is possibly TRBD2 (6 bases). This sequence originates from an adult in good health and CMV-seronegative. Sequencing was performed on memory CD4+ T cells from blood. The CDR3 spells CASSLFGSSYEQYF. CDR3 nucleotides: TGTGCCAGCAGCTTATTCGGGAGCTCCTACGAGCAGTACTTC.